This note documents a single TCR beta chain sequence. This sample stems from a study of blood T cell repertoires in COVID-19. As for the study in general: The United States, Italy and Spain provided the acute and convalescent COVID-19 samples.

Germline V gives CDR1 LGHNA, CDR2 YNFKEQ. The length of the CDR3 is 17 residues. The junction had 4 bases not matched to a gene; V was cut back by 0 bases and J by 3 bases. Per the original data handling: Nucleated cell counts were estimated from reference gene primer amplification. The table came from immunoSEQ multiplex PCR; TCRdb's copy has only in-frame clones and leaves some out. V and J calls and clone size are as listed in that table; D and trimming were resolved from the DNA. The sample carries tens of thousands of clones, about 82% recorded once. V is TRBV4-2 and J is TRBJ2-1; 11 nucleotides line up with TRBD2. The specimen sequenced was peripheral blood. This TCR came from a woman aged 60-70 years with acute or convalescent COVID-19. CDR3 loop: CASSQEPGLADYNEQFF. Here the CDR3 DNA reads TGTGCCAGCAGCCAAGAACCGGGACTAGCGGACTACAATGAGCAGTTCTTC.